These 30 T cell receptor beta chains share one sample of origin, sequenced in a study of blood T cell repertoires in COVID-19. Generated by immunoSEQ multiplex PCR, the TCRdb table keeps only in-frame clones and is missing some. Of 20,000 to 30,000 clones detected, 89% appear once; the ten largest clones hold more than 7.5%. Source material: peripheral blood. The source of these receptors is a man aged 70-80 years with acute or convalescent COVID-19.

The chain combines TRBV25-1 with TRBJ2-1, with TRBD2 matching over 15 bases. The CDR3 is made up of 18 amino acids. Germline values: CDR1 MGHDK, CDR2 SYGVNS. The trim removed 1 base at V and 2 bases at J, leaving 3 bases unmatched. The CDR3 DNA is TGTGCCAGCAGTGAATTGGGACTAGCGGGGGGCCCCTACAATGAGCAGTTCTTC. Amino acid sequence: CASSELGLAGGPYNEQFF.

The gene calls are TRBV3-1 (or the pseudogene TRBV3-2) and TRBJ1-4; D may be TRBD1 (6 bases). CDR3 length: 15 residues. V lost 0 bases and J lost 8, with 13 bases in between. Germline CDR1 LGHDT, CDR2 YNNKEL (reference sequence). CDR3 DNA sequence: TGTGCCAGCAGCCAAGATCAGGGGCGCGTCGAAAAACTGTTTTTT. Its translation: CASSQDQGRVEKLFF.

The genes are TRBV2 and TRBJ2-7, with D perhaps matching TRBD1 (6 bases). Germline V gene lookup returns CDR1 SNHLY and CDR2 FYNNEI. The V end lost 4 bases, the J end lost 3 bases, and 7 bases lay between the germline ends. The length of the CDR3 is 12 residues. The CDR3 spells CASSGQVYEQYF. CDR3 nucleotide sequence: TGTGCCAGCAGTGGACAGGTCTACGAGCAGTACTTC.

V usage is TRBV12-5 and J usage is TRBJ2-1; 12 bases align to TRBD2. Germline V gene data show CDR1 as LGHNT and CDR2 as FRNRAP. The CDR3 spans 15 residues. J was trimmed by 7 bases and V by 5 bases; bases with no gene match: 6. This CDR3 is CASGPASGGGNEQFF. Here the CDR3 DNA reads TGTGCTAGTGGTCCCGCTAGCGGGGGGGGGAATGAGCAGTTCTTC.

The genes are TRBV19 and TRBJ2-2; tentatively, D is TRBD1 (6 bases). Trimming shortened V by 6 bases and J by 0 bases, and 14 bases separated the two germline ends. The CDR3 loop spans 16 amino acids. The germline V gene encodes CDR1 LNHDA and CDR2 SQIVND (reference sequence). The CDR3 protein is CASSYLGAANTGELFF. The CDR3 coding sequence is TGTGCCAGTAGCTACCTGGGGGCGGCGAACACCGGGGAGCTGTTTTTT.

The chain uses TRBV24-1 and TRBJ2-3, with 9 bases identical to TRBD2. The CDR3 extends over 21 amino acids. The germline V gene encodes CDR1 KGHDR and CDR2 SFDVKD. V shed 0 bases, J shed 0 bases, and the junction held 15 bases outside the gene matches. The CDR3 sequence: CATSDLRDEREAALSTDTQYF. The CDR3 DNA is TGTGCCACCAGTGATTTGCGGGATGAGCGGGAGGCCGCTTTAAGCACAGATACGCAGTATTTT.

The chain links TRBV28 to TRBJ2-1, with TRBD1 identical over 10 bases. CDR3 size: 15 residues. Per germline, CDR1 MDHEN and CDR2 SYDVKM. V gave up 4 bases and J gave up 4 bases; unmatched junction bases: 4. The CDR3 loop reads CASSSPGQGYNEQFF. The CDR3 DNA reads TGTGCCAGCAGTTCACCGGGACAGGGGTACAATGAGCAGTTCTTC.

The chain links TRBV5-1 to TRBJ2-2; 8 bases align to TRBD1. This CDR3 contains 15 residues. Germline values: CDR1 SGHRS, CDR2 YFSETQ. The J segment lost 5 bases and the V segment lost 4 bases, leaving 7 bases of the junction unmatched. The CDR3 reads CASSPWTGNTGELFF. The CDR3 DNA follows: TGCGCCAGCAGCCCATGGACAGGGAATACCGGGGAGCTGTTTTTT.

The rearrangement joins TRBV6-6 to TRBJ2-7; 10 nucleotides align to TRBD1. The CDR3 totals 16 residues. Germline V gene lookup returns CDR1 MNHNY and CDR2 SVGAGI (reference sequence). Losses at the gene ends were 4 bases for V and 4 bases for J; bases not matched to a gene: 10. The CDR3 region has the DNA TGTGCCAGCAGTTCCACCTCCGGGACAGGGGTTTACGAGCAGTACTTC. Protein sequence: CASSSTSGTGVYEQYF.

This chain links TRBV5-6 with TRBJ1-5, with a possible D match to TRBD1 (5 bases). In germline, CDR1 is SGHDT, CDR2 YYEEEE. V was cut by 0 bases and J by 0 bases, with 7 bases left in between. The length of the CDR3 is 15 residues. CDR3 sequence reads: CASSLAGYSNQPQHF. CDR3 bases: TGTGCCAGCAGCTTGGCAGGGTATAGCAATCAGCCCCAGCATTTT.

The gene calls are TRBV28 and TRBJ1-2, with 7 positions matching TRBD1. This CDR3 contains 13 residues. After removal of 4 bases from V and 6 bases from J, the junction contained 5 bases not matched to a gene. Germline V gives CDR1 MDHEN, CDR2 SYDVKM. The chain's CDR3 is CASSSMDRNGYTF. The CDR3 DNA reads TGTGCCAGCAGTTCGATGGACAGGAATGGCTACACCTTC.

The chain joins TRBV18 to TRBJ2-5, with unresolved D. V lost 3 bases, J lost 2 bases, and 7 bases lay in between. Germline V lookup: CDR1 KGHSH, CDR2 LQKENI. The length of the CDR3 is 13 residues. CDR3 DNA: TGTGCCAGCTCACCGTGGAGACAAGAGACCCAGTACTTC. Its protein product is CASSPWRQETQYF.

A single count supports this clone. The chain couples TRBV18 to TRBJ2-2, with TRBD1 matching over 7 bases. CDR3 length equals 18 residues. Germline loops: CDR1 KGHSH, CDR2 LQKENI. V was pared by 2 bases and J by 0 bases, with 9 bases of the junction left unmatched. Here the CDR3 reads CASSPFGTAPSNTGELFF. The CDR3 nucleotides are TGTGCCAGCTCACCATTTGGGACAGCACCATCGAACACCGGGGAGCTGTTTTTT.

V gene TRBV29-1 combines with J gene TRBJ2-1; 8 nucleotides align to TRBD1. CDR3 length equals 13 residues. CDR1 and CDR2 (germline): SQVTM, ANQGSEA. Trimming cost V 5 bases and J 4 bases; bases outside gene matches: 4. The chain's CDR3 is CSVPQGGYNEQFF. CDR3 nucleotide sequence: TGCAGCGTTCCACAGGGGGGATACAATGAGCAGTTCTTC.

This chain connects TRBV20-1 to TRBJ2-2, with 11 bases aligning to TRBD2. The germline gives CDR1 DFQATT, CDR2 SNEGSKA (reference sequence). This CDR3 comprises 16 residues. J gave up 4 bases and V 3 bases, and 7 bases lay outside the gene matches. The CDR3 loop reads CSASVAGGPRTGELFF. CDR3 coding DNA: TGCAGTGCTAGTGTAGCGGGGGGGCCGCGCACCGGGGAGCTGTTTTTT.

The rearrangement uses TRBV18 and TRBJ2-7; possible D gene TRBD1, 6 bases. V lost 2 bases and J lost 0, with 8 bases in between. The CDR3 consists of 14 residues. Germline assignment: CDR1 KGHSH and CDR2 LQKENI. This chain's CDR3 is CASSPGQSSYEQYF. In DNA form, the CDR3 reads TGTGCCAGCTCACCAGGACAGAGCTCCTACGAGCAGTACTTC.

The J gene is TRBJ1-4, the V gene TRBV4-2, with no clear D. V was cut by 0 bases and J by 5 bases, with 13 bases left in between. Germline values: CDR1 LGHNA, CDR2 YNFKEQ. The CDR3 has 16 residues. The CDR3 protein is CASSQEGAGKNEKLFF. CDR3 DNA sequence: TGTGCCAGCAGCCAAGAGGGAGCAGGAAAAAATGAAAAACTGTTTTTT.

The rearrangement links TRBV28 to TRBJ2-7; 10 nucleotides agree with TRBD2. The CDR3 length is 17 residues. Trimming at V came to 5 bases and at J to 2 bases, leaving 12 bases not matched to a gene. Per the germline V gene, CDR1 is MDHEN and CDR2 is SYDVKM. CDR3 coding DNA: TGTGCCAGCAGTCCTCCGGCTAGCGGGAGTTCTCCCTACGAGCAGTACTTC. Translating gives CASSPPASGSSPYEQYF.

The gene calls are TRBV12-3 or TRBV12-4 and TRBJ1-1; D is perhaps TRBD1 (5 bases). The CDR3 is made up of 12 amino acids. V lost 6 bases to trimming and J lost 6 bases, with 11 bases between them. The DNA for the CDR3 is TGTGCCAGCAGCCGACAGTTCGCTGAAGCTTTCTTT. Encoded protein: CASSRQFAEAFF.

The V and J genes are TRBV5-4 and TRBJ1-6; a weak D match, TRBD1 (5 bases). Trimming removed 3 bases at V and 7 bases at J, with 11 bases between. CDR3 length: 14 amino acids. Germline V gives CDR1 SGHNT, CDR2 YYREEE (reference sequence). As DNA, the CDR3 is TGTGCCAGCAGCTCCCAGGGAAGCAATTCACCCCTCCACTTT. Amino acids: CASSSQGSNSPLHF.

The V and J genes are TRBV6-1 and TRBJ1-2; D is possibly TRBD1 (6 bases). Trimming stripped 2 bases from V and 8 bases from J, with 12 bases between. There are 13 residues in the CDR3. Germline V gene sequence: CDR1 MNHNS, CDR2 SASEGT. The CDR3 loop is CASSENGQYGYTF. The CDR3 DNA sequence: TGTGCCAGCAGTGAAAACGGACAGTACGGCTACACCTTC.

The gene calls are TRBV5-1 and TRBJ1-6; D is undetermined. This CDR3 spans 17 amino acids. Trimming pared 4 bases from V and 0 bases from J, leaving 14 bases between. Germline CDR1 reads SGHRS; CDR2 reads YFSETQ. The CDR3, as DNA: TGCGCCAGCAGCCCGAGGGCGGGTAGCTCCTATAATTCACCCCTCCACTTT. It codes for CASSPRAGSSYNSPLHF.

This clone was detected a few times. The V call is TRBV18, the J call TRBJ2-1; 10 bases fit TRBD1. Germline values: CDR1 KGHSH, CDR2 LQKENI. V lost 3 bases to trimming and J lost 3 bases; unmatched junction nucleotides: 2. This CDR3 has 15 residues. The CDR3 reads CASSPGQGFYNEQFF. CDR3 nucleotide sequence: TGTGCCAGCTCACCGGGACAGGGGTTCTACAATGAGCAGTTCTTC. Full variable domain (remainder filled in from reference TRBV18 and TRBJ2-1): NAGVMQNPRHLVRRRGQEARLRCSPMKGHSHVYWYRQLPEEGLKFMVYLQKENIIDESGMPKERFSAEFPKEGPSILRIQQVVRGDSAAYFCASSPGQGFYNEQFFGPGTRLTVL.

The chain combines TRBV5-4 with TRBJ1-6; 7 bases map to TRBD1. V was pared by 5 bases and J by 6 bases, with 5 bases of the junction left unmatched. Per germline, CDR1 SGHNT and CDR2 YYREEE (reference sequence). The CDR3 has 14 residues. The CDR3 DNA sequence: TGTGCCAGCAGGCCGACAGGGTCTAATTCACCCCTCCACTTT. Its protein product is CASRPTGSNSPLHF. Full variable domain (outside the CDR3, taken from reference TRBV5-4 and TRBJ1-6): ETGVTQSPTHLIKTRGQQVTLRCSSQSGHNTVSWYQQALGQGPQFIFQYYREEENGRGNFPPRFSGLQFPNYSSELNVNALELDDSALYLCASRPTGSNSPLHFGNGTRLTVT.

The rearrangement uses TRBV29-1 and TRBJ2-1, with 10 nucleotides matching TRBD2. Germline CDR1 and CDR2: SQVTM and ANQGSEA. CDR3 length equals 12 residues. Trimming took 8 bases from V and 8 from J; bases not matched to a gene: 6. The chain's CDR3 is CSFGTSVHEQFF. The CDR3 bases are TGCAGCTTTGGGACTAGCGTACATGAGCAGTTCTTC.

This chain links TRBV5-1 with TRBJ2-7, with 8 bases identical to TRBD2. This CDR3 has 14 amino acids. V lost 0 bases, J lost 5 bases, and 4 bases stayed unmatched. From germline, CDR1 is SGHRS and CDR2 YFSETQ. The CDR3 DNA sequence: TGCGCCAGCAGCTTGGTCGCCGGGAGGGACGAGCAGTACTTC. Amino acid sequence: CASSLVAGRDEQYF. Filled out from reference TRBV5-1 and TRBJ2-7, the complete variable domain reads KAGVTQTPRYLIKTRGQQVTLSCSPISGHRSVSWYQQTPGQGLQFLFEYFSETQRNKGNFPGRFSGRQFSNSRSEMNVSTLELGDSALYLCASSLVAGRDEQYFGPGTRLTVT.

This clone was counted a single time. The chain uses TRBV5-1 and TRBJ1-1; perhaps TRBD1 as D (6 bases). In germline, CDR1 is SGHRS, CDR2 YFSETQ. This CDR3 is 14 amino acids long. Trimming left V 0 bases short and J 5 bases short, with 11 bases between. The CDR3 DNA sequence: TGCGCCAGCAGCTTGGCAGGGGCACGGACTGAAGCTTTCTTT. Translated: CASSLAGARTEAFF.

The chain joins TRBV7-2 to TRBJ2-7; D not certain. CDR3 length equals 16 residues. Per germline, CDR1 SGHTA and CDR2 FQGNSA. The V gene lost 1 base and the J gene lost 0 bases, with 13 bases spanning the gap. CDR3 DNA: TGTGCCAGCAGCTTAGGAAAAGCACGGAGCTCCTACGAGCAGTACTTC. Translated, it gives CASSLGKARSSYEQYF.

The chain employs TRBV10-3 and TRBJ2-2, with D possibly TRBD2 on 6 matching bases. Per the germline V gene, CDR1 is ENHRY and CDR2 is SYGVKD. V was pared by 5 bases and J by 4 bases, with 11 bases between. CDR3 length: 14 residues. The CDR3 here is CAISQGGGTGELFF. The CDR3 DNA reads TGTGCCATCAGTCAGGGAGGTGGCACCGGGGAGCTGTTTTTT.

The chain combines TRBV4-1 with TRBJ2-7; weak D call: TRBD2 (6 bases). The CDR3 contains 16 residues. CDR1 and CDR2 from the germline V gene are MGHRA and YSYEKL. Trimming pared 0 bases from V and 2 bases from J, leaving 14 bases between. CDR3 residues: CASSQDYFRRAYEQYF. The DNA of the CDR3 is TGCGCCAGCAGCCAAGATTACTTTCGGAGGGCCTACGAGCAGTACTTC.